Each of the 18 T cell receptor beta chains below was sequenced from the same sample in a study of T cell clones after liver transplantation. The assay was immunoSEQ multiplex PCR, and TCRdb's table has in-frame clones only and misses some. The table records tens of thousands of clones, approximately 82% of them present only once. This specimen consisted of CD4+ T cells from blood, obtained at the 22-month timepoint. The receptors stem from a human patient who received a liver transplant. These T cells may partly come from the graft donor.

This clone was found a few times. This chain links TRBV4-1 with TRBJ2-7; 10 nucleotides line up with TRBD2. J was trimmed by 0 bases and V by 0 bases; bases with no gene match: 2. The CDR3 runs 16 residues. Germline CDR1 reads MGHRA; CDR2 reads YSYEKL. The CDR3 loop reads CASSQDQRGGSYEQYF. CDR3 DNA sequence: TGCGCCAGCAGCCAAGATCAGCGGGGGGGCTCCTACGAGCAGTACTTC.

The chain links TRBV5-4 to TRBJ2-3; a weak D match, TRBD2 (7 bases). Trimming took 4 bases from V and 6 from J, leaving 18 bases between them. Per the germline V gene, CDR1 is SGHNT and CDR2 is YYREEE (reference sequence). CDR3 length: 15 amino acids. CDR3 DNA sequence: TGTGCCAGCAGCGAGCGGGACACATCATCCGATACGCAGTATTTT. Its protein is CASSERDTSSDTQYF.

The V gene is TRBV9, the J gene TRBJ2-2, with 7 bases that match TRBD1. Per germline, CDR1 SGDLS and CDR2 YYNGEE. CDR3 length equals 15 residues. V lost 3 bases and J lost 2; bases outside the gene matches: 4. The CDR3 reads CASSAGQANTGELFF. For the CDR3, the DNA is TGTGCCAGCAGCGCTGGACAGGCAAACACCGGGGAGCTGTTTTTT.

The chain links TRBV11-2 to TRBJ1-6; D is perhaps TRBD1 (6 bases). Germline assignment: CDR1 SGHAT and CDR2 FQNNGV. CDR3 size: 14 residues. With 0 bases removed from V and 7 bases from J, the gap between germline ends came to 7 bases. This CDR3 is CASSLETGNSPLHF. The CDR3 DNA sequence: TGTGCCAGCAGCTTAGAAACAGGGAATTCACCCCTCCACTTT. The entire variable domain, with the rest obtained from reference TRBV11-2 and TRBJ1-6, is as follows: EAGVAQSPRYKIIEKRQSVAFWCNPISGHATLYWYQQILGQGPKLLIQFQNNGVVDDSQLPKDRFSAERLKGVDSTLKIQPAKLEDSAVYLCASSLETGNSPLHFGNGTRLTVT.

The J gene is TRBJ2-5, the V gene TRBV7-3, with 10 positions matching TRBD2. The germline V gene has CDR1 SGHTA and CDR2 FQGTGA. The CDR3 spans 16 residues. J gave up 5 bases and V 2 bases, and 8 bases lay outside the gene matches. The DNA of the CDR3 is TGTGCCAGCAGCTTATCCAGCGGGAGGGGTGGGGAGACCCAGTACTTC. Translating it yields CASSLSSGRGGETQYF. The whole variable domain, filled in from reference TRBV7-3 and TRBJ2-5, reads GAGVSQTPSNKVTEKGKYVELRCDPISGHTALYWYRQSLGQGPEFLIYFQGTGAADDSGLPNDRFFAVRPEGSVSTLKIQRTERGDSAVYLCASSLSSGRGGETQYFGPGTRLLVL.

This chain links TRBV4-1 with TRBJ2-7, with 7 bases lining up with TRBD2. V lost 0 bases to trimming and J lost 2 bases; unmatched junction nucleotides: 13. From germline, CDR1 is MGHRA and CDR2 YSYEKL. The CDR3 sequence is 18 residues long. The CDR3 reads CASSQEWDPSGSTYEQYF. The DNA for the CDR3 is TGCGCCAGCAGCCAAGAGTGGGACCCTAGCGGCTCCACCTACGAGCAGTACTTC.

The chain joins TRBV5-4 to TRBJ2-2; TRBD1 agrees at 7 bases. This CDR3 comprises 15 residues. J lost 0 bases, V lost 4 bases, and 3 bases had no gene match. The germline CDR1 and CDR2 sequences are SGHNT and YYREEE (reference sequence). CDR3 in DNA: TGTGCCAGCAGCGCCGGGACAGCGAACACCGGGGAGCTGTTTTTT. The encoded protein is CASSAGTANTGELFF.

The chain links TRBV19 to TRBJ2-1, with D tentatively TRBD2 (6 bases). Germline V CDR1 and CDR2: LNHDA, SQIVND (reference sequence). V was pared by 5 bases and J by 4 bases, with 9 bases between. The CDR3 has 13 residues. The CDR3 DNA follows: TGTGCCAGTAGTCAGACTAGATACAATGAGCAGTTCTTC. This translates into CASSQTRYNEQFF.

This sequence joins TRBV6-6 and TRBJ2-2; 14 bases fit TRBD2. The CDR3 extends over 16 amino acids. The ends lost 5 bases at V and 7 bases at J; junction bases unmatched: 6. The germline CDR1 and CDR2 sequences are MNHNY and SVGAGI (reference sequence). The CDR3 loop is CASSTLGTSGGGELFF. CDR3 nucleotide sequence: TGTGCCAGCAGTACCCTCGGGACTAGCGGGGGCGGGGAGCTGTTTTTT.

This chain joins TRBV12-5 and TRBJ2-1, with D unresolved. The CDR3 is 11 residues long. Germline CDR1 reads LGHNT; CDR2 reads FRNRAP. With 7 bases removed from V and 9 bases from J, the gap between germline ends came to 10 bases. The CDR3 here is CASALMSEQFF. The CDR3 DNA reads TGTGCTAGTGCCCTCATGAGTGAGCAGTTCTTC.

V usage is TRBV6-6 and J usage is TRBJ1-5; no clear D. Germline loops: CDR1 MNHNY, CDR2 SVGAGI (reference sequence). Trimming shortened V by 7 bases and J by 11 bases, and 15 bases separated the two germline ends. This CDR3 region has 12 residues. CDR3 DNA sequence: TGTGCCAGCACCCCGAGTGGGCAATCCCAGCATTTT. It specifies CASTPSGQSQHF.

This clone is a singleton in its sample. The chain employs TRBV7-2 and TRBJ2-4; 7 positions agree with TRBD2. Germline lookup yields CDR1 SGHTA and CDR2 FQGNSA. This CDR3 region has 15 residues. Trimming took 5 bases from V and 1 from J; bases not matched to a gene: 5. The CDR3 bases are TGTGCCAGCAGCCCTAGCGGTTGGGCCAAAAACATTCAGTACTTC. This sequence encodes CASSPSGWAKNIQYF.

The chain joins TRBV28 to TRBJ2-2; no definite D call. The CDR3 totals 13 residues. Germline assignment: CDR1 MDHEN and CDR2 SYDVKM. The V gene lost 5 bases and the J gene lost 4 bases, with 8 bases spanning the gap. The CDR3, as DNA: TGTGCCAGCAGTGACCCCGGCACCGGGGAGCTGTTTTTT. This translates into CASSDPGTGELFF.

J is TRBJ1-3 and V is TRBV6-4, with D perhaps matching TRBD1 (6 bases). The CDR3 has 16 amino acids. The germline CDR1 and CDR2 sequences are MRHNA and SNTAGT. V gave up 2 bases and J gave up 4 bases, with 15 bases separating them. The CDR3 DNA is TGTGCCAGCAGTGACCGCACAGGGATCAAGGGAAACACCATATATTTT. It specifies CASSDRTGIKGNTIYF.

V and J are TRBV28 and TRBJ1-4; the match to TRBD1 covers 9 bases. Germline assignment: CDR1 MDHEN and CDR2 SYDVKM. This CDR3 spans 15 amino acids. The V gene end was trimmed by 6 bases and the J gene end by 8 bases; junction bases not matched to a gene: 10. The DNA for the CDR3 is TGTGCCAGCAGAGGATCGGGACAGGGTTTCGAAAAACTGTTTTTT. Translated, it gives CASRGSGQGFEKLFF.

The CDR3 loop is CASSWDTPNTGELFF. The DNA of the CDR3 is TGCGCCAGCAGCTGGGACACCCCGAACACCGGGGAGCTGTTTTTT. The chain has TRBV5-1 and TRBJ2-2; a possible D gene is TRBD1 (6 bases). The germline V gene has CDR1 SGHRS and CDR2 YFSETQ. The V end lost 3 bases, the J end lost 0 bases, and 9 bases lay between the germline ends. This CDR3 comprises 15 residues.

This chain uses TRBV18 with TRBJ2-7, with D hard to call. Looked up from germline, CDR1 is KGHSH and CDR2 is LQKENI. CDR3 length equals 13 residues. Trimming removed 5 bases from V and 3 bases from J, with 11 bases in between. CDR3 DNA: TGTGCCAGCTCAACAACCGTAAGCTACGAGCAGTACTTC. The encoded protein is CASSTTVSYEQYF.

The rearrangement joins TRBV4-3 to TRBJ2-3; 16 nucleotides match TRBD2. Germline V gene lookup returns CDR1 LGHNA and CDR2 YSLEER. The CDR3 length is 19 residues. V lost 2 bases and J lost 4; bases outside the gene matches: 9. The CDR3 sequence is CASSQSTGLAGGPSDTQYF. The CDR3 bases are TGCGCCAGCAGCCAATCTACGGGACTAGCGGGAGGGCCCTCAGATACGCAGTATTTT.